The 7 T cell receptor beta chains given below trace back to one sample, sequenced in a study of T cell responses to AZD1222 COVID-19 vaccine. Clones were sequenced by immunoSEQ multiplex PCR, and TCRdb holds only the in-frame ones, with some missing. The sample lists tens of thousands of clones, about 87% occurring once. Sequenced material: peripheral blood, taken on day 0 of AZD1222 vaccination. The receptor source for this set is an adult in good health.

This clone was picked up one time. The V gene is TRBV30, the J gene TRBJ2-1; 9 bases line up with TRBD2. The CDR3 has 14 residues. V lost 2 bases, J lost 7 bases, and 6 bases stayed unmatched. Germline V CDR1 and CDR2: GTSNPN, SVGIG (reference sequence). The CDR3 reads CAWSLGGGGNEQFF. The DNA for the CDR3 is TGTGCCTGGAGTCTTGGCGGGGGGGGAAATGAGCAGTTCTTC. The variable domain in full, completed from reference TRBV30 and TRBJ2-1, reads SQTIHQWPATLVQPVGSPLSLECTVEGTSNPNLYWYRQAAGRGLQLLFYSVGIGQISSEVPQNLSASRPQDRQFILSSKKLLLSDSGFYLCAWSLGGGGNEQFFGPGTRLTVL.

This chain uses TRBV21-1 with TRBJ1-2. TRBV21-1 is described as a pseudogene. This CDR3 contains 13 residues. The CDR3 DNA reads as TGTGCCAGCAGCTTCCGGACCCAAGCTAGCTACACCTTC. Residues: CASSFRTQASYTF.

This chain joins TRBV30 and TRBJ1-6, with D perhaps TRBD1 (5 bases). CDR1 is GTSNPN and CDR2 is SVGIG in the germline V gene (reference sequence). V dropped 1 base and J dropped 7 bases, with 8 bases sitting between them. CDR3 length equals 13 residues. The CDR3 region is CAWSDRQNSPLHF. The CDR3 nucleotides are TGTGCCTGGAGTGATCGACAGAATTCACCCCTCCACTTT.

The V gene is TRBV25-1, the J gene TRBJ1-1; TRBD1 is a possible D gene (6 bases). The CDR3 is 14 residues long. The germline V gene encodes CDR1 MGHDK and CDR2 SYGVNS. The V end was cut by 2 bases, the J end by 4 bases, with 11 bases between. CDR3 protein: CASSEPTDSTEAFF. CDR3 in DNA: TGTGCCAGCAGTGAACCAACGGACAGCACTGAAGCTTTCTTT.

The V call is TRBV7-9, the J call TRBJ1-1, with D unresolved. Germline V lookup: CDR1 SEHNR, CDR2 FQNEAQ (reference sequence). V lost 1 base, J lost 3 bases, and 3 bases lay in between. The length of the CDR3 is 12 residues. The CDR3 DNA is TGTGCCAGCAGCTTAGGGTACACTGAAGCTTTCTTT. It specifies CASSLGYTEAFF.

The chain joins TRBV4-1 to TRBJ2-7; D unclear. Germline CDR1 reads MGHRA; CDR2 reads YSYEKL. The V and J ends lost 4 bases and 1 base respectively, with 20 bases between them. The CDR3 is 17 amino acids. The CDR3 reads CASSLRTPEGSSYEQYF. CDR3 in DNA: TGCGCCAGCAGCCTGAGGACCCCCGAAGGATCGTCCTACGAGCAGTACTTC.

The rearrangement links TRBV24-1 to TRBJ2-3; 9 positions match TRBD1. This CDR3 contains 14 residues. V trimming: 6 bases; J trimming: 2 bases; junction bases outside the gene matches: 2. The germline V gene has CDR1 KGHDR and CDR2 SFDVKD. CDR3 amino acids: CATSRDRVTDTQYF. The DNA for the CDR3 is TGTGCCACCAGTAGGGACAGGGTCACAGATACGCAGTATTTT.